These T cell receptor beta chains were read from a single sample in a study of T-cell memory formation after mild COVID-19. Each CDR3 protein gets one entry after TCRdb re-called the 5' RACE reads with MiXCR. The table has 45,000 or so distinct CDR3 sequences, roughly 7% seen once; the top ten hold 0.79%. The sequenced sample was PBMCs or a T cell subset sorted from them (not recorded which). The receptors were sampled from an adult who had mild COVID-19 (a few samples of this study predate the infection). Cell type and time point are not known. Both conserved end residues are part of each CDR3. Each record gives: clone size, J gene, D gene, V gene, CDR3 protein, CDR3 DNA. The D gene is left open where the match is weak. A clone size is listed for some rows: how often the clone was seen (once, few, many), or a class if it is expanded.

>many|TRBJ2-3|NA|TRBV24-1
CATRDPTAGDTQYF
TGTGCCACCAGAGACCCCACGGCGGGAGATACGCAGTATTTT
>few|TRBJ2-7|NA|TRBV5-4
CASSSWEWPYEQYF
TGTGCCAGCAGCTCGTGGGAGTGGCCCTACGAGCAGTACTTC
>many|TRBJ2-1|NA|TRBV5-1
CASSSVRDLAGEQFF
TGCGCCAGCAGCTCAGTTCGGGATTTGGCCGGCGAGCAGTTCTTC
>medium-sized|TRBJ2-2|NA|TRBV7-3
CASSSIRESGELFF
TGTGCCAGCAGCTCCATCCGGGAATCCGGGGAGCTGTTTTTT
>NA|TRBJ1-5|NA|TRBV19
CASSIQEGQPQHF
TGTGCCAGTAGTATTCAGGAGGGGCAGCCCCAGCATTTT
>NA|TRBJ1-4|NA|TRBV7-2
CASSLSGRYNEKLFF
TGTGCCAGCAGCTTATCGGGACGGTATAATGAAAAACTGTTTTTT
>few|TRBJ1-3|NA|TRBV5-1
CASSLEGGFSGNTIYF
TGCGCCAGCAGCTTAGAAGGGGGATTCTCTGGAAACACCATATATTTT
>many|TRBJ2-5|NA|TRBV18
CASSPPMGSQETQYF
TGTGCCAGCTCACCACCGATGGGGAGCCAAGAGACCCAGTACTTC
>few|TRBJ2-5|NA|TRBV10-3
CAISESSMKETQYF
TGTGCCATCAGTGAGTCGTCCATGAAAGAGACCCAGTACTTC
>many|TRBJ1-1|NA|TRBV7-8
CASSLSGGPEAFF
TGTGCCAGCAGCTTAAGCGGGGGACCTGAAGCTTTCTTT
>NA|TRBJ2-7|NA|TRBV20-1
CSASIFPRNPSYEQYF
TGCAGTGCTAGTATATTTCCCAGGAATCCTTCCTACGAGCAGTACTTC
>many|TRBJ1-4|NA|TRBV12-3/TRBV12-4
CASRRGREKLFF
TGTGCCTCCCGTCGGGGTCGAGAAAAACTGTTTTTT
>few|TRBJ2-7|NA|TRBV30
CALSVQGYEQYF
TGTGCCTTGAGTGTACAGGGCTACGAGCAGTACTTC
>many|TRBJ1-1|NA|TRBV29-1
CSVYYSLNTEAFF
TGCAGCGTTTATTACAGCCTGAACACTGAAGCTTTCTTT
>few|TRBJ1-1|NA|TRBV6-2/TRBV6-3
CASSSHSGTRNEAFF
TGTGCCAGCAGTTCTCATTCCGGGACGAGAAATGAAGCTTTCTTT
>many|TRBJ2-1|TRBD2|TRBV4-3
CASSQDRGAPVAGANEQFF
TGCGCCAGCAGCCAAGATCGGGGGGCGCCGGTAGCGGGGGCTAATGAGCAGTTCTTC
>few|TRBJ1-4|NA|TRBV2
CASRSTWTTNNEKLFF
TGTGCCAGCAGGTCCACTTGGACCACAAATAATGAAAAACTGTTTTTT
>NA|TRBJ1-6|NA|TRBV6-6
CASIKSDGYNSPLHF
TGTGCCAGCATTAAATCGGACGGGTATAATTCACCCCTCCACTTT
>many|TRBJ2-7|NA|TRBV6-5
CASSPLGAPYEQYF
TGTGCCAGCAGTCCCCTAGGAGCCCCCTACGAGCAGTACTTC
>many|TRBJ1-5|TRBD1|TRBV6-6
CASRQTGQGVVQPQHF
TGTGCCAGCAGACAGACGGGACAGGGGGTAGTTCAGCCCCAGCATTTT
>few|TRBJ2-7|TRBD2|TRBV2
CASSGLRASGRRSYEQYF
TGTGCCAGCAGTGGCCTCAGGGCTAGCGGGAGGAGGTCCTACGAGCAGTACTTC
>many|TRBJ2-5|NA|TRBV5-1
CASSLDTGFQETQYF
TGCGCCAGCAGCTTGGATACAGGTTTCCAAGAGACCCAGTACTTC
>few|TRBJ1-1|TRBD1|TRBV28
CASSPLRAGGGTEAFF
TGTGCCAGCAGTCCCCTCCGGGCAGGGGGTGGCACTGAAGCTTTCTTT
>NA|TRBJ1-2|NA|TRBV2
CASSEANGYTF
TGTGCCAGCAGTGAAGCTAATGGCTACACCTTC
>NA|TRBJ1-1|NA|TRBV20-1
CSAGRGTEAFF
TGCAGTGCTGGCAGGGGTACTGAAGCTTTCTTT
>many|TRBJ1-4|NA|TRBV7-9
CASSRAQSATNEKLFF
TGTGCCAGCAGCCGGGCTCAGAGTGCAACTAATGAAAAACTGTTTTTT